This T cell receptor (beta chain) is from a study of blood T cell repertoires in COVID-19. Only in-frame clones appear in the TCRdb table, and some are missing; sequencing was by immunoSEQ multiplex PCR. Among around 250,000 clones listed, approximately 91% were seen once. The CDR3 covers 15 residues. Per germline, CDR1 MNHEY and CDR2 SVGAGI. J was trimmed by 7 bases and V by 4 bases; bases with no gene match: 8. This sequence originates from a woman aged 40 to 49 who had recovered from COVID-19. The sample was peripheral blood. This rearrangement joins TRBV6-5 to TRBJ2-1; TRBD2 agrees at 9 bases. The CDR3: CASSSRGRGVNEQFF. As DNA, the CDR3 is TGTGCCAGCAGTTCCCGCGGGAGGGGTGTAAATGAGCAGTTCTTC.